The T cell receptor beta chain described here comes from a study of Graves' ophthalmopathy and Graves' hyperthyroidism. The V gene's germline CDR1 is SGHDT and CDR2 YYEEEE. The CDR3 spans 13 residues. V was pared by 4 bases and J by 4 bases, with 3 bases of the junction left unmatched. Amplification of TCR beta CDR3 regions used RNA transcripts. RT-PCR in the first round used HTBI primers; a second-round multiplex PCR followed. Using its own MiXCR run on the multiplex PCR reads, TCRdb lists one record per CDR3 protein. The table lists about 740,000 distinct CDR3 sequences, around 40% of them singletons. This clonotype was counted at least ten times.

The chain joins TRBV5-6 to TRBJ1-2; TRBD1 agrees at 8 bases. The receptor's source is an adult man with Graves' ophthalmopathy. Sequencing used peripheral blood. In DNA, the CDR3 is TGTGCCAGCAGCCTGGGACAGGTCTATGGCTACACCTTC. Its translation is CASSLGQVYGYTF.